These 27 T cell receptor beta chains originate from one sample sequenced in a study of PD-1 blockade in mismatch repair-deficient tumors. Repertoires were generated with immunoSEQ multiplex PCR, while TCRdb's copy carries only in-frame clones and drops some. The table shows 30,000 to 40,000 clones, with roughly 84% occurring only once. The sample here was peripheral blood, taken about 80 weeks after starting pembrolizumab. The receptor set was obtained from an adult with mismatch repair-deficient cancer.

The rearrangement joins TRBV27 to TRBJ1-4, with D hard to call. This CDR3 has 13 residues. V gave up 3 bases and J gave up 5 bases, with 7 bases separating them. Germline CDR1 is MNHEY and CDR2 is SMNVEV (reference sequence). CDR3 in amino acids: CASSFSGNEKLFF. CDR3 coding DNA: TGTGCCAGCAGTTTTTCCGGGAATGAAAAACTGTTTTTT.

The chain recombines TRBV9 with TRBJ2-5, with 8 bases that match TRBD1. CDR3 length equals 15 residues. The germline V gene encodes CDR1 SGDLS and CDR2 YYNGEE. The V gene end was trimmed by 3 bases and the J gene end by 5 bases; junction bases not matched to a gene: 9. As DNA, the CDR3 is TGTGCCAGCAGCGCCCCGGGACAGGAGATGGAGACCCAGTACTTC. It is translated as CASSAPGQEMETQYF.

The chain recombines TRBV23-1 with TRBJ1-1; 7 bases fit TRBD1. TRBV23-1 is flagged as an ORF with uncertain function. Germline trimming cut 6 bases from V and 0 bases from J; bases unmatched to any gene: 4. The CDR3 covers 14 residues. The CDR3 DNA sequence: TGCGCCAGCAGAAAGACAGGGCTGAACACTGAAGCTTTCTTT. Protein sequence: CASRKTGLNTEAFF.

This chain connects TRBV15 to TRBJ2-5; D is possibly TRBD1 or TRBD2 (5 bases each). The CDR3 runs 12 residues. The V end was cut by 9 bases, the J end by 3 bases, with 11 bases between. Germline V lookup: CDR1 LNHNV, CDR2 YYDKDF (reference sequence). CDR3 sequence (DNA): TGTGCCACGGGACGGTCAAAAGAGACCCAGTACTTC. This codes for CATGRSKETQYF.

The CDR3 region has the DNA TGTGCCAGCAGTCAGGACCGCCGATCTAATGAAAAACTGTTTTTT. This sequence encodes CASSQDRRSNEKLFF. The gene calls are TRBV2 and TRBJ1-4, with unresolved D. CDR1 is SNHLY, CDR2 FYNNEI, per germline. The CDR3 has 15 amino acids. V dropped 5 bases and J dropped 3 bases, with 13 bases sitting between them.

The chain couples TRBV19 to TRBJ1-2; 11 bases fit TRBD1. CDR3 length equals 18 residues. Germline CDR1 and CDR2: LNHDA and SQIVND (reference sequence). The V gene end was trimmed by 1 base and the J gene end by 7 bases; junction bases not matched to a gene: 14. CDR3 nucleotide sequence: TGTGCCAGTAGTATAGCCCCCTGGAGGGACAGGGGGGTATCTGGCTACACCTTC. Encoded protein: CASSIAPWRDRGVSGYTF.

CDR3 loop: CASSQDWGGDSEQYF. DNA of the CDR3: TGTGCCAGCAGCCAAGATTGGGGGGGTGACTCCGAGCAGTACTTC. This chain links TRBV14 with TRBJ2-7; 7 positions agree with TRBD2. CDR3 length: 15 amino acids. Germline CDR1 reads SGHDN; CDR2 reads FVKESK. The V gene end was trimmed by 0 bases and the J gene end by 6 bases; junction bases not matched to a gene: 8.

V gene TRBV2 combines with J gene TRBJ2-4, with unresolved D. Looked up from germline, CDR1 is SNHLY and CDR2 is FYNNEI. CDR3 length equals 15 residues. V was cut by 3 bases and J by 1 base, with 10 bases left in between. The CDR3 DNA follows: TGTGCCAGCAGTGATGGCGGCGCGGCCAAAAACATTCAGTACTTC. As protein: CASSDGGAAKNIQYF.

Comments on this clone: This sample also contains other DNA sequences that code for the same CDR3. The chain combines TRBV29-1 with TRBJ1-1, with 9 bases lining up with TRBD1. J was trimmed by 1 base and V by 5 bases; bases with no gene match: 2. Germline V lookup: CDR1 SQVTM, CDR2 ANQGSEA. The CDR3 is 13 residues long. The CDR3 DNA sequence: TGCAGCGTTTCGACAGGGGGGAACACTGAAGCTTTCTTT. It encodes CSVSTGGNTEAFF.

V and J are TRBV6-5 and TRBJ1-1; possibly TRBD1 for D (5 bases). The CDR3 has 15 residues. CDR1 MNHEY and CDR2 SVGAGI come from the germline V gene. The V gene lost 2 bases and the J gene lost 1 base, with 11 bases spanning the gap. Written as DNA, the CDR3 is TGTGCCAGCAGTTACGCCCGGGGGAGGAACACTGAAGCTTTCTTT. This translates into CASSYARGRNTEAFF.

The chain uses TRBV7-9 and TRBJ2-2, with TRBD2 matching over 7 bases. V was pared by 3 bases and J by 4 bases, with 8 bases of the junction left unmatched. Per germline, CDR1 SEHNR and CDR2 FQNEAQ (reference sequence). The CDR3 is 16 amino acids. The CDR3 nucleotides read TGTGCCAGCAGCTTTCAGCGGGAATCCGGCACCGGGGAGCTGTTTTTT. It yields the protein CASSFQRESGTGELFF.

This clone was seen only once. V and J are TRBV27 and TRBJ2-5, with D perhaps matching TRBD2 (6 bases). The germline V gene has CDR1 MNHEY and CDR2 SMNVEV (reference sequence). V lost 7 bases, J lost 4 bases, and 13 bases lay in between. The length of the CDR3 is 13 residues. CDR3 sequence: CASKVGGGETQYF. In DNA, the CDR3 is TGTGCCAGCAAGGTGGGAGGAGGAGAGACCCAGTACTTC.

The table lists this clone with a count of one. The genes are TRBV11-3 and TRBJ2-7, with 8 nucleotides matching TRBD1. Germline trimming cut 2 bases from V and 3 bases from J; bases unmatched to any gene: 9. The germline V gene has CDR1 SGHNT and CDR2 YENEEA. There are 16 residues in the CDR3. CDR3 sequence (DNA): TGTGCCAGCAGCTTAATGGGGACAGGCCCTCTCTACGAGCAGTACTTC. It specifies CASSLMGTGPLYEQYF. Full variable domain (rest looked up from reference TRBV11-3 and TRBJ2-7): EAGVVQSPRYKIIEKKQPVAFWCNPISGHNTLYWYLQNLGQGPELLIRYENEEAVDDSQLPKDRFSAERLKGVDSTLKIQPAELGDSAVYLCASSLMGTGPLYEQYFGPGTRLTVT.

The chain recombines TRBV5-6 with TRBJ2-3; 11 bases map to TRBD2. Germline CDR1 is SGHDT and CDR2 is YYEEEE. There are 16 residues in the CDR3. J lost 5 bases, V lost 4 bases, and 9 bases had no gene match. Here the CDR3 reads CASSTPGTSGRDTQYF. The CDR3 nucleotides are TGTGCCAGCAGCACACCCGGGACTAGCGGACGAGATACGCAGTATTTT.

This clone has only one observation. The chain employs TRBV13 and TRBJ2-1, with unresolved D. V was cut by 5 bases and J by 0 bases, with 11 bases left in between. Germline-derived CDR1 and CDR2 are PRHDT and FYEKMQ (reference sequence). The CDR3 is 15 amino acids. The CDR3 sequence: CASSQRTSSYNEQFF. The CDR3 DNA follows: TGTGCCAGCAGCCAGCGAACGAGCTCCTACAATGAGCAGTTCTTC.

CDR3 sequence reads: CAWERGDTEAFF. The CDR3 DNA sequence: TGTGCCTGGGAACGGGGTGACACTGAAGCTTTCTTT. The chain couples TRBV30 to TRBJ1-1; D is unresolved. The V gene lost 5 bases and the J gene lost 3 bases, with 10 bases spanning the gap. This CDR3 is built from 12 residues. In germline, CDR1 is GTSNPN, CDR2 SVGIG (reference sequence).

This sequence joins TRBV14 and TRBJ2-2; 10 nucleotides match TRBD1. The CDR3 length is 16 residues. Germline CDR1 is SGHDN and CDR2 is FVKESK. Trimming removed 3 bases from V and 4 bases from J; junction bases left unmatched: 5. CDR3 DNA: TGTGCCAGCAGCCAGGGACAGGGGCGCGGCACCGGGGAGCTGTTTTTT. Its protein product is CASSQGQGRGTGELFF.

The genes are TRBV28 and TRBJ1-1, with D hard to call. Trimming pared 1 base from V and 6 bases from J, leaving 15 bases between. CDR1 is MDHEN, CDR2 SYDVKM, per germline. There are 15 residues in the CDR3. The CDR3 DNA is TGTGCCAGCAGTTTATTTTCCAAAGGGAGCCCTGAAGCTTTCTTT. Translating gives CASSLFSKGSPEAFF.

This chain uses TRBV9 with TRBJ2-7; TRBD1 agrees at 7 bases. Germline V gene data show CDR1 as SGDLS and CDR2 as YYNGEE. The J segment lost 4 bases and the V segment lost 3 bases, leaving 13 bases of the junction unmatched. CDR3 length equals 16 residues. The CDR3 nucleotides are TGTGCCAGCAGCGCCGCTTCACAGGGGTCCCCTTACGAGCAGTACTTC. Its protein is CASSAASQGSPYEQYF.

The chain uses TRBV6-4 and TRBJ2-7; TRBD2 matches 11 bases. Germline CDR1 is MRHNA and CDR2 is SNTAGT. Trimming removed 4 bases from V and 5 bases from J; junction bases left unmatched: 7. The CDR3 runs to 15 residues. This CDR3 reads CASSGPTSGMHEQYF. The CDR3 bases are TGTGCCAGCAGTGGGCCGACTAGCGGGATGCACGAGCAGTACTTC.

This clone has only one observation. The gene calls are TRBV9 and TRBJ2-3; the D is unclear. Trimming took 2 bases from V and 5 from J, leaving 18 bases between them. Germline values: CDR1 SGDLS, CDR2 YYNGEE. The CDR3 has 16 residues. The CDR3 nucleotides read TGTGCCAGCAGCGTGGACGCCCACCCTTGGGGAGATACGCAGTATTTT. This sequence encodes CASSVDAHPWGDTQYF.

The chain links TRBV7-2 to TRBJ2-7; 8 bases align to TRBD1. CDR3 size: 15 residues. The germline CDR1 and CDR2 sequences are SGHTA and FQGNSA. J was trimmed by 2 bases and V by 5 bases; bases with no gene match: 8. In DNA form, the CDR3 reads TGTGCCAGCAGCCCATGGACAGGGTCCCCCTACGAGCAGTACTTC. Residues: CASSPWTGSPYEQYF.

The chain couples TRBV6-5 to TRBJ1-5; D is uncertain. V was trimmed by 10 bases and J by 4 bases, leaving 14 bases between them. Germline CDR1 MNHEY, CDR2 SVGAGI. The CDR3 has 13 residues. Written as DNA, the CDR3 is TGTGCCACCCGGGAAGGTGGAAATCAGCCCCAGCATTTT. This translates into CATREGGNQPQHF.

V and J are TRBV7-9 and TRBJ2-7, with 7 bases aligning to TRBD1. This CDR3 has 17 residues. The germline V gene encodes CDR1 SEHNR and CDR2 FQNEAQ (reference sequence). Losses at the gene ends were 5 bases for V and 0 bases for J; bases not matched to a gene: 13. The CDR3 here is CASSATGTDSYSYEQYF. DNA for the CDR3: TGTGCCAGCAGCGCCACCGGGACAGATTCTTACTCCTACGAGCAGTACTTC.

The rearrangement joins TRBV7-8 to TRBJ1-4; 7 bases agree with TRBD1. CDR1 is SGHVS and CDR2 is FQNEAQ in the germline V gene. Trimming cost V 3 bases and J 5 bases; bases outside gene matches: 3. The CDR3 is made up of 14 amino acids. The CDR3: CASSLGQKNEKLFF. The DNA of the CDR3 is TGTGCCAGCAGCTTGGGACAGAAGAATGAAAAACTGTTTTTT.

The rearrangement joins TRBV30 to TRBJ2-1; TRBD2 agrees at 10 bases. Germline CDR1 reads GTSNPN; CDR2 reads SVGIG (reference sequence). The CDR3 loop spans 15 amino acids. J lost 8 bases, V lost 1 base, and 8 bases had no gene match. CDR3 sequence: CAWSGLAGTSDEQFF. Here the CDR3 DNA reads TGTGCCTGGAGTGGATTAGCGGGGACTAGCGATGAGCAGTTCTTC.

The chain employs TRBV19 and TRBJ2-7; 11 positions match TRBD2. The germline gives CDR1 LNHDA, CDR2 SQIVND (reference sequence). This CDR3 is 16 amino acids long. V was pared by 1 base and J by 2 bases, with 4 bases of the junction left unmatched. Here the CDR3 DNA reads TGTGCCAGTAGTATAGGTGGGACTAGCGGACCCTACGAGCAGTACTTC. Amino acid sequence: CASSIGGTSGPYEQYF.